This entry lists 16 T cell receptor beta chains sequenced from one sample in a study of regulatory T cells in long-lasting Graves disease. Sample time point: newly diagnosed GD, antithyroid drugs for less than 3 months. Extracted PBMC RNA gave rise to the TCR library. With iRepertoire HTBI primers and Arm-PCR of CDR3 regions, TCR beta libraries were built. TCRdb reprocessed the multiplex PCR reads via MiXCR and lists one record per CDR3 protein. The sample contains approximately 470,000 distinct CDR3 sequences, around 15% of which appear only once. These same records also appear under a second study, on T cells in Graves' hyperthyroidism and ophthalmopathy.

Specimen: peripheral blood mononuclear cells (PBMCs), collected at new diagnosis, from a patient treated with antithyroid drugs. Source of these receptors: a man aged 40-55 years with Graves disease.

This clonotype was recorded a few times. The chain has TRBV5-1 and TRBJ2-3; 9 nucleotides align to TRBD2. Germline loops: CDR1 SGHRS, CDR2 YFSETQ. This CDR3 region has 14 residues. V dropped 2 bases and J dropped 5; count of bases not matched to a gene: 3. The CDR3 DNA follows: TGCGCCAGCAGCTTAAGCGGGAGGAGAGATACGCAGTATTTT. Amino acid sequence: CASSLSGRRDTQYF.

This clonotype has just a few counts. This CDR3 is CASSSPAHYEQYF. The CDR3 bases are TGTGCCAGCAGCTCCCCCGCGCACTACGAGCAGTACTTC. The rearrangement uses TRBV3-1 and TRBJ2-7; D not certain. V lost 5 bases and J lost 3, with 11 bases in between. Germline CDR1 and CDR2: LGHDT and YNNKEL (reference sequence). This CDR3 has 13 residues.

The chain is built from TRBV20-1 and TRBJ1-6, with D perhaps TRBD1 (5 bases). The CDR3 covers 15 residues. CDR1 DFQATT and CDR2 SNEGSKA come from the germline V gene (reference sequence). The V end lost 7 bases, the J end lost 4 bases, and 17 bases lay between the germline ends. The chain's CDR3 is CSVPNRRQYNSPLHF. CDR3 nucleotide sequence: TGCAGTGTTCCTAATCGTAGACAGTATAATTCACCCCTCCACTTT.

This clonotype came up many times. V usage is TRBV5-6 and J usage is TRBJ2-1; D gene uncertain. V was clipped by 0 bases and J by 4 bases, with 11 bases between them. Germline V gene lookup returns CDR1 SGHDT and CDR2 YYEEEE. This CDR3 region has 15 residues. CDR3 sequence reads: CASSLARKVYNEQFF. Here the CDR3 DNA reads TGTGCCAGCAGCTTGGCCCGAAAAGTTTACAATGAGCAGTTCTTC.

In this sample, this clonotype turned up many times. CDR3 protein: CAVRGNYGYTF. The CDR3 DNA is TGTGCGGTGAGGGGGAACTATGGCTACACCTTC. The rearrangement joins TRBV7-7 to TRBJ1-2; tentative D call: TRBD1 (6 bases). The germline V gene encodes CDR1 SSHAT and CDR2 FNYEAQ (reference sequence). CDR3 length: 11 amino acids.

This clonotype has more than one count but fewer than ten. The chain is built from TRBV5-1 and TRBJ2-1; 9 bases match TRBD2. V shed 1 base, J shed 9 bases, and the junction held 8 bases outside the gene matches. CDR1 and CDR2 from the germline V gene are SGHRS and YFSETQ. The CDR3 extends over 15 amino acids. CDR3 nucleotides: TGCGCCAGCAGCTTGTTAGCGGGAGCGGAGGGTGAGCAGTTCTTC. It translates to CASSLLAGAEGEQFF.

This clonotype showed up many times. V usage is TRBV5-1 and J usage is TRBJ2-1; TRBD2 agrees at 7 bases. V trimming: 4 bases; J trimming: 7 bases; junction bases outside the gene matches: 17. CDR3 size: 17 residues. Germline CDR1 SGHRS, CDR2 YFSETQ. DNA of the CDR3: TGCGCCAGCAGCCCCCGGAGGCCGGGAGGCCCTAGGAATGAGCAGTTCTTC. It codes for CASSPRRPGGPRNEQFF.

This clonotype was observed a handful of times. The genes are TRBV20-1 and TRBJ1-6, with D perhaps matching TRBD1 (5 bases). Germline lookup yields CDR1 DFQATT and CDR2 SNEGSKA (reference sequence). Between the trimmed V and J ends, which lost 8 bases and 7 bases, there was a span of 12 bases. This CDR3 has 12 residues. The CDR3, as DNA: TGCAGTACCCGCGGGGGAAATTCACCCCTCCACTTT. This gives the protein CSTRGGNSPLHF.

The chain carries TRBV19 and TRBJ2-1; perhaps TRBD2 as D (6 bases). This CDR3 region has 13 residues. Germline lookup yields CDR1 LNHDA and CDR2 SQIVND (reference sequence). Trimming shortened V by 3 bases and J by 6 bases, and 9 bases separated the two germline ends. The CDR3 DNA follows: TGTGCCAGTAGTATGGTGGGAGGCAATGAGCAGTTCTTC. This gives the protein CASSMVGGNEQFF.

The chain is built from TRBV20-1 and TRBJ1-1; D might be TRBD1 (6 bases). The CDR3 covers 15 residues. Trimming took off 4 bases at V and 2 bases at J, with 17 bases between the two ends. From germline, CDR1 is DFQATT and CDR2 SNEGSKA (reference sequence). CDR3 nucleotide sequence: TGCAGTGCTATTATCGCGGGGACACAAAACACTGAAGCTTTCTTT. Encoded protein: CSAIIAGTQNTEAFF.

The gene calls are TRBV6-2 or TRBV6-3 and TRBJ1-1, with D uncertain. V was shortened by 4 bases and J by 6 bases, with 9 bases between the two germline ends. Germline V gene lookup returns CDR1 MNHEY and CDR2 SVGEGT. The CDR3 length is 12 residues. CDR3 coding DNA: TGTGCCAGCAGTTTAGCTGGGGCTGAAGCTTTCTTT. This codes for CASSLAGAEAFF.

A word on this clonotype: One end of the junction does not line up with germline, which may come from a read error. DNA for the CDR3: TGTGCCAGCACCCGGCCAGGGGCACGTGGAATCTTC. Residues: CASTRPGARGIF. The V and J genes are TRBV12-3 or TRBV12-4 and TRBJ2-1; weak D call: TRBD1 (6 bases). The CDR3 contains 12 residues.

This clonotype was detected a few times. A junction boundary mismatches the germline segment, possibly from a read error. This chain connects TRBV3-1 to TRBJ2-7; 7 bases line up with TRBD2. The germline CDR1 and CDR2 sequences are LGHDT and YNNKEL (reference sequence). This CDR3 spans 14 amino acids. The CDR3 sequence is CTSSQVGGRHEQYF. CDR3 DNA sequence: TGTACCAGCAGCCAAGTGGGCGGGAGACACGAGCAGTACTTC.

This clonotype was seen a handful of times. This chain links TRBV7-3 with TRBJ1-2; no firm D call. Germline assignment: CDR1 SGHTA and CDR2 FQGTGA. The CDR3 consists of 14 residues. V lost 5 bases, J lost 2 bases, and 12 bases lay in between. The CDR3 region is CASSQAPGNYGYTF. In nucleotides, the CDR3 is TGTGCCAGCAGCCAAGCCCCGGGGAACTATGGCTACACCTTC.

This clonotype occurred many times. The chain recombines TRBV19 with TRBJ1-1; D remains ambiguous. Germline V gene sequence: CDR1 LNHDA, CDR2 SQIVND (reference sequence). The CDR3 sequence is 13 residues long. V dropped 3 bases and J dropped 0 bases, with 5 bases sitting between them. The CDR3 DNA reads TGTGCCAGTAGTATTTCAGTGAACACTGAAGCTTTCTTT. It codes for CASSISVNTEAFF.

In its sample, this clonotype was seen a few times. For the CDR3, the DNA is TGTGCCAGCAGTTCTTTGGATCTGCAGTATTTT. This sequence encodes CASSSLDLQYF. The rearrangement links TRBV27 to TRBJ2-3; D is ambiguous. Per germline, CDR1 MNHEY and CDR2 SMNVEV (reference sequence). This CDR3 region has 11 residues. V gave up 4 bases and J gave up 11 bases, with 10 bases separating them.